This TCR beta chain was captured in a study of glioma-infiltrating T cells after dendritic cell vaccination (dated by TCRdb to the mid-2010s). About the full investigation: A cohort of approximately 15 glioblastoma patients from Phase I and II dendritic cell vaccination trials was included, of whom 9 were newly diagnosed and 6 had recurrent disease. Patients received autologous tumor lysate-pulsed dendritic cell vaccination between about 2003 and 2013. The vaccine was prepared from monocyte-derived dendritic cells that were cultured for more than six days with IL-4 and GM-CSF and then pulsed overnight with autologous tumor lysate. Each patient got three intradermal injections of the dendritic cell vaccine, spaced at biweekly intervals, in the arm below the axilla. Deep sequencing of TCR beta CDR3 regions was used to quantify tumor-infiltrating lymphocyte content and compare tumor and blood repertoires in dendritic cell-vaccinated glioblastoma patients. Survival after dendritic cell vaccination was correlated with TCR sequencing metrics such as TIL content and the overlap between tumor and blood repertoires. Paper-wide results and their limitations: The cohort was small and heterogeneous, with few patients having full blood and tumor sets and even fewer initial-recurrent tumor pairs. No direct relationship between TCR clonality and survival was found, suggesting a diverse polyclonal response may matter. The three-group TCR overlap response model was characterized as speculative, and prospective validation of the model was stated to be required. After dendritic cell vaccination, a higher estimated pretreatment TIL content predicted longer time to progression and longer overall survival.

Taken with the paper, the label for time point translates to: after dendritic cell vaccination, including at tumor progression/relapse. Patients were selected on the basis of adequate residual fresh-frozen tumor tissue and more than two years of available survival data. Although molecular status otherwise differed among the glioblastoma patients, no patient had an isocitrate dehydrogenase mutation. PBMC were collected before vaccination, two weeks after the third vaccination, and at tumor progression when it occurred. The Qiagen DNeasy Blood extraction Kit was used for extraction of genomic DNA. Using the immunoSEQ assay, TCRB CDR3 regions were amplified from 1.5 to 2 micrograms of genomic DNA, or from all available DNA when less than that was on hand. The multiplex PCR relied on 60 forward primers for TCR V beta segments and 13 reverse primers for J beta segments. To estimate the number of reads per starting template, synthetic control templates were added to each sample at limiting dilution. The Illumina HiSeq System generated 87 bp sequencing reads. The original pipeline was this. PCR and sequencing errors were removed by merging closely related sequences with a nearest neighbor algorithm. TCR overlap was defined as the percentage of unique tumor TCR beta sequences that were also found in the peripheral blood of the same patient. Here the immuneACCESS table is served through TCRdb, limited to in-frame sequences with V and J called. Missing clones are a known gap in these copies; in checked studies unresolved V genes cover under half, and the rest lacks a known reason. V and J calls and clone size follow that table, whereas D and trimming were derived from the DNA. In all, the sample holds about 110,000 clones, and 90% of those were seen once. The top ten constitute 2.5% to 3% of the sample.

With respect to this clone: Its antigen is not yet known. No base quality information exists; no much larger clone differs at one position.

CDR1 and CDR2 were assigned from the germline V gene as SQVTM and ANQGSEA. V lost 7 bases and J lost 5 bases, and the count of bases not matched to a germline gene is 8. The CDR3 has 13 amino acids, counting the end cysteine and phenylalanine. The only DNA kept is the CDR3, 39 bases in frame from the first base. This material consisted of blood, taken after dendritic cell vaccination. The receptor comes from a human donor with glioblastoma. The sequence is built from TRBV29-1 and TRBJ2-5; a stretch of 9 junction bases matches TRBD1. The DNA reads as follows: TGCAGCGCACATCAGGGACAGGGCGAGACCCAGTACTTC. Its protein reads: CSAHQGQGETQYF. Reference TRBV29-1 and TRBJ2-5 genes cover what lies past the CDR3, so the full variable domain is SAVISQKPSRDICQRGTSLTIQCQVDSQVTMMFWYRQQPGQSLTLIATANQGSEATYESGFVIDKFPISRPNLTFSTLTVSNMSPEDSSIYLCSAHQGQGETQYFGPGTRLLVL.